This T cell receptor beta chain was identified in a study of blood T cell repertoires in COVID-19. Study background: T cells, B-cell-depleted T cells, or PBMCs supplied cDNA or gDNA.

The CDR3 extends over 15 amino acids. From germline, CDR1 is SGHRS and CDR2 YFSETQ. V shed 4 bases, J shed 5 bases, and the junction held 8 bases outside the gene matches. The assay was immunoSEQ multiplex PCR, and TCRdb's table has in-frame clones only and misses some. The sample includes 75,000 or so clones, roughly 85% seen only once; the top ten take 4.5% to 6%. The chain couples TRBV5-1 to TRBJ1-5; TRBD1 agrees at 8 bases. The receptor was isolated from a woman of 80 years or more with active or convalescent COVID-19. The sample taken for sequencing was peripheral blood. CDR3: CASSPGDRGYQPQHF. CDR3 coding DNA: TGCGCCAGCAGCCCGGGCGACAGGGGTTATCAGCCCCAGCATTTT.